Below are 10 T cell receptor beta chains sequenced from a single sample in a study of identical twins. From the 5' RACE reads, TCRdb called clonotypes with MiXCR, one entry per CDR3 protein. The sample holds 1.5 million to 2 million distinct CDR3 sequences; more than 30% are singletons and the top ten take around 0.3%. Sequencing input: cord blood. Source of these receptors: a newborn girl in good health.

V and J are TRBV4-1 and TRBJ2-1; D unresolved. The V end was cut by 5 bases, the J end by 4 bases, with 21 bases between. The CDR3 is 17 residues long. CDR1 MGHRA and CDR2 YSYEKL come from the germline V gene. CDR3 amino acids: CASSWRGSTDRYNEQFF. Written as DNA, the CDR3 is TGCGCCAGCAGCTGGCGTGGTAGCACGGATAGGTACAATGAGCAGTTCTTC.

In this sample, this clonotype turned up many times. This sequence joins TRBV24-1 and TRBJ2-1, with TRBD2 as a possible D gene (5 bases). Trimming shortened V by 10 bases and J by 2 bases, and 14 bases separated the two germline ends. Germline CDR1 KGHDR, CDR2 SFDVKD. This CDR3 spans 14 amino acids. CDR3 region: CATSLAPPYNEQFF. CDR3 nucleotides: TGTGCCACTTCGCTAGCACCTCCCTACAATGAGCAGTTCTTC.

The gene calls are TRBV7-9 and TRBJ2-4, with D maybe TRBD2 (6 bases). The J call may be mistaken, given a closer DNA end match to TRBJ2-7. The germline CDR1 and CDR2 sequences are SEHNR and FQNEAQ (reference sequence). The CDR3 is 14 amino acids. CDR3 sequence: CASSFSGSAPEQYF. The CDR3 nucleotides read TGTGCCAGCAGCTTTAGCGGTTCTGCACCCGAGCAGTACTTC.

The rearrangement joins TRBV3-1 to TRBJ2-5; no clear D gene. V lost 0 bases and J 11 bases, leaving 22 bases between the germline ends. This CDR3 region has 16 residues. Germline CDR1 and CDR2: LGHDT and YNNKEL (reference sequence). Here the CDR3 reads CASSQDRAIWNNEQYF. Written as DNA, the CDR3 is TGTGCCAGCAGCCAAGATCGTGCGATCTGGAACAATGAGCAGTACTTC.

CDR3 nucleotide sequence: TGCGCCAGCAGCCAAGAAACCAGGGGGAGCTATGGCTACACCTTC. It translates to CASSQETRGSYGYTF. The rearrangement uses TRBV4-1 and TRBJ1-2; TRBD1 aligns across 7 bases. Unmatched junction bases numbered 5, after V lost 0 bases and J lost 4 bases. CDR3 length: 15 residues. The germline V gene encodes CDR1 MGHRA and CDR2 YSYEKL.

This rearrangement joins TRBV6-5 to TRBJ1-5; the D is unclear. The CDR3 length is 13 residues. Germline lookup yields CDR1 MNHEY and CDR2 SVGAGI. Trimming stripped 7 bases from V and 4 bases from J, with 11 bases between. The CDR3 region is CASTSAPNQPQHF. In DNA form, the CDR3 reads TGTGCCAGCACTTCTGCACCTAATCAGCCCCAGCATTTT.

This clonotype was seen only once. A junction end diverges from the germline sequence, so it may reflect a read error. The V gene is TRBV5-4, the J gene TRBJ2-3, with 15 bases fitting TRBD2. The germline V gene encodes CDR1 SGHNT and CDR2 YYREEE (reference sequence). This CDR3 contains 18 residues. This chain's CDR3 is CASSFLLMGLAGGDTRYF. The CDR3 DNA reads TGTGCCAGCAGCTTTTTGCTAATGGGACTAGCGGGAGGAGATACGCGGTATTTT.

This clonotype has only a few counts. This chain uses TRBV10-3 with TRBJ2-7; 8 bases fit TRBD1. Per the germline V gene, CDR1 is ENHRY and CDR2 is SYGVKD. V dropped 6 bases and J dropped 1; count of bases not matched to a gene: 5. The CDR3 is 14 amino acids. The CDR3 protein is CAISDRGPSYEQYF. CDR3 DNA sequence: TGTGCCATCAGCGACAGGGGTCCTTCCTACGAGCAGTACTTC.

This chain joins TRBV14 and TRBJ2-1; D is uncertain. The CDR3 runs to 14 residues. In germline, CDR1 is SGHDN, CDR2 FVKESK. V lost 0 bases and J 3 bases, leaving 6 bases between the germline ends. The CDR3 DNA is TGTGCCAGCAGCCAAGAGGTAGGCTACAATGAGCAGTTCTTC. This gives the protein CASSQEVGYNEQFF.

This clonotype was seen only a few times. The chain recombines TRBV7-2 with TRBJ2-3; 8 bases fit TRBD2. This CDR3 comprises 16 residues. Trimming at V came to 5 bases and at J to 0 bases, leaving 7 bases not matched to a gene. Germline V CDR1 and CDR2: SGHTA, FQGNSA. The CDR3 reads CASSPRLARSTDTQYF. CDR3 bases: TGTGCCAGCAGCCCGAGACTAGCGCGAAGCACAGATACGCAGTATTTT.